This entry lists 9 T cell receptor beta chains sequenced from one sample in a study of shared clonotypes between healthy human individuals. The method was immunoSEQ multiplex PCR; TCRdb's version includes in-frame clones alone and lacks a portion of them. The sample has about 2 million clones, 85% to 95% seen once. In the naive CD8 group, cells lacked CD45RO and were positively selected for CCR7, so terminally differentiated effector memory CD45RA+ cells were left out. The sequencing input was naive CD8+ T cells sorted from blood. Every receptor here comes from a man younger than 35 in good health.

The chain links TRBV7-9 to TRBJ2-7; the match to TRBD1 covers 9 bases. Germline assignment: CDR1 SEHNR and CDR2 FQNEAQ (reference sequence). The V gene end was trimmed by 1 base and the J gene end by 3 bases; junction bases not matched to a gene: 4. The CDR3 is 15 amino acids. The CDR3 here is CASSLVQGALYEQYF. As DNA, the CDR3 is TGTGCCAGCAGCTTAGTACAGGGGGCTCTCTACGAGCAGTACTTC.

This clone was seen once. This CDR3 is also generated by other DNA sequences in the sample. This chain links TRBV7-6 with TRBJ2-1; D call uncertain. The CDR3 spans 15 residues. Per the germline V gene, CDR1 is SGHVS and CDR2 is FNYEAQ. Trimming took 1 base from V and 0 from J, leaving 7 bases between them. In nucleotides, the CDR3 is TGTGCCAGCAGCTTAGTTGCTAGCTCCTACAATGAGCAGTTCTTC. The encoded protein is CASSLVASSYNEQFF.

The CDR3 sequence is CASSPGLGKEWNEQFF. CDR3 DNA sequence: TGTGCCAGCAGCCCGGGACTAGGAAAGGAATGGAATGAGCAGTTCTTC. The V call is TRBV5-4, the J call TRBJ2-1; 8 bases are shared with TRBD2. There are 16 residues in the CDR3. Trimming at V came to 4 bases and at J to 7 bases, leaving 13 bases not matched to a gene. CDR1 SGHNT and CDR2 YYREEE come from the germline V gene (reference sequence).

The rearrangement uses TRBV4-2 and TRBJ2-2; D remains unclear. Germline values: CDR1 LGHNA, CDR2 YNFKEQ. V lost 2 bases, J lost 6 bases, and 16 bases lay in between. The CDR3 runs to 16 residues. CDR3 sequence reads: CASSQPAFGSPGELFF. DNA for the CDR3: TGTGCCAGCAGCCAACCGGCATTCGGTTCGCCCGGGGAGCTGTTTTTT.

The chain combines TRBV13 with TRBJ2-1; possible D gene TRBD2, 5 bases. The germline gives CDR1 PRHDT, CDR2 FYEKMQ (reference sequence). The CDR3 loop spans 15 amino acids. V was clipped by 2 bases and J by 4 bases, with 12 bases between them. The CDR3 reads CASSLKVANYNEQFF. The CDR3 DNA sequence: TGTGCCAGCAGCTTAAAAGTAGCGAATTACAATGAGCAGTTCTTC. Filled out from reference TRBV13 and TRBJ2-1, the complete variable domain reads AAGVIQSPRHLIKEKRETATLKCYPIPRHDTVYWYQQGPGQDPQFLISFYEKMQSDKGSIPDRFSAQQFSDYHSELNMSSLELGDSALYFCASSLKVANYNEQFFGPGTRLTVL.

The chain joins TRBV4-1 to TRBJ2-5; 12 positions match TRBD2. The CDR3 sequence is 17 residues long. Germline-derived CDR1 and CDR2 are MGHRA and YSYEKL. V shed 0 bases and J 5 bases; nucleotides not matched to a gene: 7. CDR3: CASSQEPSGRALETQYF. In DNA form, the CDR3 reads TGCGCCAGCAGCCAAGAGCCTAGCGGGAGGGCCTTGGAGACCCAGTACTTC.

The V gene is TRBV5-5, the J gene TRBJ2-5; the match to TRBD1 covers 10 bases. The CDR3 extends over 14 amino acids. In germline, CDR1 is SGHKS, CDR2 YYEKEE (reference sequence). Germline trimming cut 4 bases from V and 5 bases from J; bases unmatched to any gene: 5. This chain's CDR3 is CASSLGQGLETQYF. CDR3 DNA: TGTGCCAGCAGCCTGGGACAGGGGTTGGAGACCCAGTACTTC.

The J gene is TRBJ1-1, the V gene TRBV9; D not resolved. The CDR3 runs to 14 residues. V was clipped by 0 bases and J by 5 bases, with 11 bases between them. CDR1 is SGDLS, CDR2 YYNGEE, per germline. The CDR3 DNA reads TGTGCCAGCAGCGTAGAAGAGGGCACAACTGAAGCTTTCTTT. It is translated as CASSVEEGTTEAFF.

The CDR3 loop reads CASSDFVGRGTEAFF. The CDR3 DNA follows: TGTGCCAGCAGTGATTTTGTGGGGAGGGGGACTGAAGCTTTCTTT. The rearrangement uses TRBV6-1 and TRBJ1-1, with D maybe TRBD1 (6 bases). Germline V CDR1 and CDR2: MNHNS, SASEGT. V gave up 3 bases and J gave up 5 bases, with 16 bases separating them. This CDR3 has 15 residues.